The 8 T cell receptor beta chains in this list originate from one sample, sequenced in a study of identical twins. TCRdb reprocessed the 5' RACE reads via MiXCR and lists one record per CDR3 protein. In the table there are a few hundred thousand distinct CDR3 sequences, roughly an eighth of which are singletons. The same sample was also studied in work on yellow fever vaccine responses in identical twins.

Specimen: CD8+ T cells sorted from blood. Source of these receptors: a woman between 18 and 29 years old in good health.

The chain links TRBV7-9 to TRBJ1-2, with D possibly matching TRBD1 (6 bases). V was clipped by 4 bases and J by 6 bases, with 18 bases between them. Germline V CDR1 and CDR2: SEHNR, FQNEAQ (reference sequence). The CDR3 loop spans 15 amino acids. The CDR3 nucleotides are TGTGCCAGCAGCTCGCCACAGGGCCCCACGAATGGCTACACCTTC. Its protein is CASSSPQGPTNGYTF.

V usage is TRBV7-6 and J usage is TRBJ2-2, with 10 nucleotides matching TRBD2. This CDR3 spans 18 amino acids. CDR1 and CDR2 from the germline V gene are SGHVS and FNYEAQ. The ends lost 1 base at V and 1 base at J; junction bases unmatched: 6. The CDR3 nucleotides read TGTGCCAGCAGCTTAGGGCTAGCGGGGGACAAGAACACCGGGGAGCTGTTTTTT. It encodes CASSLGLAGDKNTGELFF.

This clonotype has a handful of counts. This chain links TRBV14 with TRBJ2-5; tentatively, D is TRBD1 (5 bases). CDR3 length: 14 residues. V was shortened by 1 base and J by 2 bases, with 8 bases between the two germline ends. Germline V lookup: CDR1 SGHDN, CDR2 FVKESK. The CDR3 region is CASSQVDIQETQYF. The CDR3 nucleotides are TGTGCCAGCAGCCAAGTGGACATACAAGAGACCCAGTACTTC.

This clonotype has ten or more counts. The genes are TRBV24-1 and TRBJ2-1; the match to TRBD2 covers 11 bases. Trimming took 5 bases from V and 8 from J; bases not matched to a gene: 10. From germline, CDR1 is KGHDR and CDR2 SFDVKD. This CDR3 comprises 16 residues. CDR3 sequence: CATSAVNSGRVHEQFF. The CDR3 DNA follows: TGTGCCACCAGTGCCGTTAATAGCGGGAGGGTCCATGAGCAGTTCTTC.

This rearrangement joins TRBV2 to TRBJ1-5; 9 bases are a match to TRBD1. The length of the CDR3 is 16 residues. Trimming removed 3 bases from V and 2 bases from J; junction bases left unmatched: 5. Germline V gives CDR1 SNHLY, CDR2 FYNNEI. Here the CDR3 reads CASSDPRTGGNQPQHF. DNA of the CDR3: TGTGCCAGCAGTGACCCCCGGACAGGGGGCAATCAGCCCCAGCATTTT.

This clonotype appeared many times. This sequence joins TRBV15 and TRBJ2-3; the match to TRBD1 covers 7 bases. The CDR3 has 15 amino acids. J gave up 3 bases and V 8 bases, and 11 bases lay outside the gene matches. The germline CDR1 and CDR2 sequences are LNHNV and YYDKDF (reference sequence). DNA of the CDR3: TGTGCCACCTCCGACGTAGGGGGCGGAACAGATACGCAGTATTTT. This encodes CATSDVGGGTDTQYF.

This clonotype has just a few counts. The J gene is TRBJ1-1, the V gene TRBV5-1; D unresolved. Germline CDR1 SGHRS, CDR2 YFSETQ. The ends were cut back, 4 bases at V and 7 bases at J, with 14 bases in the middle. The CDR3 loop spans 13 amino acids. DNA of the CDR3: TGCGCCAGCAGCGGAGGGCGTCGGCTTGAAGCTTTCTTT. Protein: CASSGGRRLEAFF.

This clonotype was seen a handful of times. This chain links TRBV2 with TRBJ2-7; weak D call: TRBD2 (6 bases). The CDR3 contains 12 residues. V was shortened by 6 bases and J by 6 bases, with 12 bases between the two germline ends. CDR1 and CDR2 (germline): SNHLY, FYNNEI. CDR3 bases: TGTGCCAGCAGCGGGAGTCGCGGCGAGCAGTACTTC. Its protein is CASSGSRGEQYF.